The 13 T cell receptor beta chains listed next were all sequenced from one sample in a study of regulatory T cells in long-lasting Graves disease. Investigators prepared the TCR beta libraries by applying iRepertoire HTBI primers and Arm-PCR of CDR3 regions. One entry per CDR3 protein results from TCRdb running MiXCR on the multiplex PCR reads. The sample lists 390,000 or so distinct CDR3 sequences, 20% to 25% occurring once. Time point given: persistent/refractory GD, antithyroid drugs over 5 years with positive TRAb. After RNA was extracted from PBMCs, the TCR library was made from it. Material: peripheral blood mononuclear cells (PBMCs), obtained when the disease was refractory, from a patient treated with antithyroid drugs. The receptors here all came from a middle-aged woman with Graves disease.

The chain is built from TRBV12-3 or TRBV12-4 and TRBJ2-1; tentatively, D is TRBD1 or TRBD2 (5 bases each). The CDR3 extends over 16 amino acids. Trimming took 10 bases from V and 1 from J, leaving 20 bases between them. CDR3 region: CAIAVTGWGSYNEQFF. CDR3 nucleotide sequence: TGTGCCATAGCTGTGACGGGGTGGGGGTCCTACAATGAGCAGTTCTTC.

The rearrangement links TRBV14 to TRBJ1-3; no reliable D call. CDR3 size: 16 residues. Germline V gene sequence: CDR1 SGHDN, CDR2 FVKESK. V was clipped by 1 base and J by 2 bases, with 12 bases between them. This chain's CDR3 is CASSQGSTRPGNTIYF. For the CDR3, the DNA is TGTGCCAGCAGCCAAGGCTCAACAAGGCCTGGAAACACCATATATTTT. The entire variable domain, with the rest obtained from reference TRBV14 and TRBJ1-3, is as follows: EAGVTQFPSHSVIEKGQTVTLRCDPISGHDNLYWYRRVMGKEIKFLLHFVKESKQDESGMPNNRFLAERTGGTYSTLKVQPAELEDSGVYFCASSQGSTRPGNTIYFGEGSWLTVV.

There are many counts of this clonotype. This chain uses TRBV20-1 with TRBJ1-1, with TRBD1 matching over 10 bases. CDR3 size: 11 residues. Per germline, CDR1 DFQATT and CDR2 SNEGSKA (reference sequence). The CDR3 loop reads CRGTGASEAFF. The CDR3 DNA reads TGCAGGGGGACAGGGGCGTCTGAAGCTTTCTTT.

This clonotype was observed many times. DNA for the CDR3: TGTGCCAGCAGTTTTGGGACTAGCCGGCACAATGAGCAGTTCTTC. Its protein product is CASSFGTSRHNEQFF. This chain joins TRBV28 and TRBJ2-1; 9 bases fit TRBD2. The CDR3 spans 15 residues. CDR1 and CDR2 from the germline V gene are MDHEN and SYDVKM. J gave up 5 bases and V 3 bases, and 5 bases lay outside the gene matches.

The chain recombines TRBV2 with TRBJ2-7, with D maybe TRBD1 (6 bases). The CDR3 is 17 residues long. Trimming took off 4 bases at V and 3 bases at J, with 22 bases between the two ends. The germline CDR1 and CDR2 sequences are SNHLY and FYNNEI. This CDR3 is CASSGPFPTGPSYEQYF. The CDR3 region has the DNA TGTGCCAGCAGTGGACCCTTCCCGACAGGCCCTAGCTACGAGCAGTACTTC.

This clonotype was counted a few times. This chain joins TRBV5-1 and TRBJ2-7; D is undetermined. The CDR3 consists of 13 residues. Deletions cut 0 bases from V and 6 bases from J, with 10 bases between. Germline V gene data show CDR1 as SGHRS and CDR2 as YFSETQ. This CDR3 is CASSLEGPPEQYF. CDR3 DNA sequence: TGCGCCAGCAGCTTGGAAGGACCGCCCGAGCAGTACTTC.

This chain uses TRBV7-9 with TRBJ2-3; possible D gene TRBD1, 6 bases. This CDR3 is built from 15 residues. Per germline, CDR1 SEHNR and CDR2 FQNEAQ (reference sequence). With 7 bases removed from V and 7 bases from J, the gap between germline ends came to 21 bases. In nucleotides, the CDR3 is TGTGCCAGCACCCAGAGGCAGGGGACGAGAAATACGCAGTATTTT. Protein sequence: CASTQRQGTRNTQYF. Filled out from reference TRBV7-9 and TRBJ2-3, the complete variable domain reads DTGVSQNPRHKITKRGQNVTFRCDPISEHNRLYWYRQTLGQGPEFLTYFQNEAQLEKSRLLSDRFSAERPKGSFSTLEIQRTEQGDSAMYLCASTQRQGTRNTQYFGPGTRLTVL.

The CDR3 sequence: CASSNGVGANQPQHF. For the CDR3, the DNA is TGTGCCAGCAGTAATGGGGTCGGGGCCAATCAGCCCCAGCATTTT. V usage is TRBV6-1 and J usage is TRBJ1-5; D may be TRBD1 (5 bases). Per the germline V gene, CDR1 is MNHNS and CDR2 is SASEGT. V was pared by 5 bases and J by 3 bases, with 14 bases between. CDR3 length: 15 residues.

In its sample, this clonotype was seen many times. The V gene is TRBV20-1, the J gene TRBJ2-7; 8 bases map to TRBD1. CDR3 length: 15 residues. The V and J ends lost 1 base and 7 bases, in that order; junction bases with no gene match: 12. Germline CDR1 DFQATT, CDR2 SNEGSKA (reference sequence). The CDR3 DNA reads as TGCAGTGCTAGAGCCAGGGGCAGGGGGCTGAGAGAGCAGTACTTC. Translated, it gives CSARARGRGLREQYF.

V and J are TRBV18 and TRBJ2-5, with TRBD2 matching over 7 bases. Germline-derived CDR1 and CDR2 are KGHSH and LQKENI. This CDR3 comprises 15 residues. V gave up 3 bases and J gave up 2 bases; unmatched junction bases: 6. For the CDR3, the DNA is TGTGCCAGCTCACCTCCAGGGAGGGGACAAGAGACCCAGTACTTC. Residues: CASSPPGRGQETQYF.

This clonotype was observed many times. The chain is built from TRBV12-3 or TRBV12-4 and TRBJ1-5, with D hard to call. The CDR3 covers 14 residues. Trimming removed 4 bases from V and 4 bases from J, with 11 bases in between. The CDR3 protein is CASSSVDVNQPQHF. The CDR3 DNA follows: TGTGCCAGCAGTTCGGTAGACGTTAATCAGCCCCAGCATTTT.

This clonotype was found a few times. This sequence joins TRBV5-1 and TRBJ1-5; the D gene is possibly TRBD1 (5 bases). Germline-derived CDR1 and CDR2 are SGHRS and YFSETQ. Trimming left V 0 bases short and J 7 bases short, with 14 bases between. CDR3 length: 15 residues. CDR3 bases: TGCGCCAGCAGCTTGGGTGGGAGGGACGGACAGCCCCAGCATTTT. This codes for CASSLGGRDGQPQHF.

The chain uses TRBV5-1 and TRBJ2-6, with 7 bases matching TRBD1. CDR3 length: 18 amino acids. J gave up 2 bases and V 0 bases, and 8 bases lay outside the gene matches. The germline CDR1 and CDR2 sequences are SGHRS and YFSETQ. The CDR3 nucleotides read TGCGCCAGCAGCTTGGGGGTGGCCGGGACAGCTGGGGCCAACGTCCTGACTTTC. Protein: CASSLGVAGTAGANVLTF.